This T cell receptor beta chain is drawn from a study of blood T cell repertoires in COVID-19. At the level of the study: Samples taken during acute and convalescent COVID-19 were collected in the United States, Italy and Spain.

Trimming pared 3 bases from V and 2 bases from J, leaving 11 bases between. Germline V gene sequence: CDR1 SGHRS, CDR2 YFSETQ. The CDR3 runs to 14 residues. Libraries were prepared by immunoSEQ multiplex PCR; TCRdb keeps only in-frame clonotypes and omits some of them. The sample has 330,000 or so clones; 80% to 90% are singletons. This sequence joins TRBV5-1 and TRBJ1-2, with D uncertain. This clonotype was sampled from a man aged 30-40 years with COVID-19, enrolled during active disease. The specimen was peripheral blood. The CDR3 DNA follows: TGCGCCAGCAGCTATGAGGGAGGGAACTATGGCTACACCTTC. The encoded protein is CASSYEGGNYGYTF. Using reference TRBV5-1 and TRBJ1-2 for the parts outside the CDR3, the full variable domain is KAGVTQTPRYLIKTRGQQVTLSCSPISGHRSVSWYQQTPGQGLQFLFEYFSETQRNKGNFPGRFSGRQFSNSRSEMNVSTLELGDSALYLCASSYEGGNYGYTFGSGTRLTVV.